Listed below are T cell receptor beta chains from one sample, sequenced in a study of blood T cell repertoires in COVID-19. Generated by immunoSEQ multiplex PCR, the TCRdb table keeps only in-frame clones and is missing some. Of fewer than 350,000 clones listed, roughly 88% are singletons. The sequenced material came from PBMCs or T cells enriched from blood (not recorded which). The receptors here all came from a man aged 25-45 years who had recovered from COVID-19. Each CDR3 is given with its conserved first and last residue. The order of the fields is J gene, D gene, clone size, V gene, CDR3 protein, CDR3 DNA. D genes are given only for firm matches. Size is omitted from some rows. Given values are once, few, many or a class for expanded clones.

>TRBJ1-1|-|-|TRBV2
CASKKEAGTTEAFF
TGTGCCAGCAAGAAAGAGGCGGGGACCACTGAAGCTTTCTTT
>TRBJ2-1|-|-|TRBV5-4
CASSYDTTGQSYNEQFF
TGTGCCAGCAGCTATGATACGACTGGACAATCCTACAATGAGCAGTTCTTC
>TRBJ1-2|-|-|TRBV3-1/TRBV3-2
CASGGTKNYGYTF
TGTGCCAGCGGAGGGACCAAAAACTATGGCTACACCTTC
>TRBJ2-1|TRBD2|-|TRBV7-8
CASSLSGGGSNEQFF
TGTGCCAGCAGCTTAAGCGGGGGGGGAAGTAATGAGCAGTTCTTC
>TRBJ1-5|TRBD1|-|TRBV19
CASIDRGVGNQPQHF
TGTGCCTCAATAGACAGGGGTGTTGGCAATCAGCCCCAGCATTTT
>TRBJ1-3|-|-|TRBV2
CASSISDSGNTIYF
TGTGCCAGCAGTATAAGCGACTCTGGAAACACCATATATTTT
>TRBJ1-3|-|-|TRBV4-3
CASSPLLGSGGGNTIYF
TGCGCCAGCAGCCCCCTCCTTGGCAGCGGAGGGGGAAACACCATATATTTT
>TRBJ2-7|TRBD1|-|TRBV5-4
CASSLEGQGDEQYF
TGTGCCAGCAGCCTGGAGGGACAGGGGGACGAGCAGTACTTC
>TRBJ1-5|-|-|TRBV6-5
CASSSTEERPQHF
TGTGCCAGCAGTAGTACTGAAGAGCGGCCCCAGCATTTT
>TRBJ1-2|-|once|TRBV10-2
CASKRSGVDRLEYGYTF
TGCGCCAGCAAACGGTCCGGGGTTGACCGACTGGAGTATGGCTACACCTTC
>TRBJ2-7|-|-|TRBV6-2/TRBV6-3
CASSYSRHSSYEQYF
TGTGCCAGCAGTTACTCGAGGCACTCATCCTACGAGCAGTACTTC
>TRBJ2-5|-|-|TRBV24-1
CATRSDPRKTQYF
TGTGCCACCAGGTCTGATCCGAGGAAAACCCAGTACTTC
>TRBJ1-6|-|-|TRBV11-2
CASSPGVGSYNSPLHF
TGTGCCAGCAGCCCCGGGGTGGGCTCCTATAATTCACCCCTCCACTTT
>TRBJ1-2|TRBD1|-|TRBV5-1
CASSLAMPGQLNYGYTF
TGCGCCAGCAGCTTGGCCATGCCGGGACAGCTAAACTATGGCTACACCTTC
>TRBJ1-2|-|-|TRBV5-6
CASSLDIDNRYGYTF
TGTGCCAGCAGCTTGGACATTGATAACCGTTATGGCTACACCTTC
>TRBJ2-7|-|-|TRBV15
CATSRLPNYEQYF
TGTGCCACCAGCAGACTACCCAACTACGAGCAGTACTTC
>TRBJ1-4|TRBD1|-|TRBV7-8
CASSSDRGAFATNEKLFF
TGTGCCAGCAGCTCCGACAGGGGAGCTTTTGCAACTAATGAAAAACTGTTTTTT